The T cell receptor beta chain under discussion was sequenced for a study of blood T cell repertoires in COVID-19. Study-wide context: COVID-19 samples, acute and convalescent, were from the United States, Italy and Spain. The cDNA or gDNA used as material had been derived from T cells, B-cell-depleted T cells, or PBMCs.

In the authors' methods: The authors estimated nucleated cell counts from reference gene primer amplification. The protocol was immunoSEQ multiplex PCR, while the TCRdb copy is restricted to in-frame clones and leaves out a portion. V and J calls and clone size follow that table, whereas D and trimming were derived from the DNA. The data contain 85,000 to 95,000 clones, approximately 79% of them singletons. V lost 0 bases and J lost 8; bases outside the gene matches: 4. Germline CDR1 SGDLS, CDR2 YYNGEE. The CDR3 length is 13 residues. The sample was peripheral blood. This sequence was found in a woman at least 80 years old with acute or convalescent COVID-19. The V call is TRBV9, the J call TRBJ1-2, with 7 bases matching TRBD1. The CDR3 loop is CASSVVRQGGYTF. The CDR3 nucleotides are TGTGCCAGCAGCGTAGTTAGACAGGGCGGCTACACCTTC.